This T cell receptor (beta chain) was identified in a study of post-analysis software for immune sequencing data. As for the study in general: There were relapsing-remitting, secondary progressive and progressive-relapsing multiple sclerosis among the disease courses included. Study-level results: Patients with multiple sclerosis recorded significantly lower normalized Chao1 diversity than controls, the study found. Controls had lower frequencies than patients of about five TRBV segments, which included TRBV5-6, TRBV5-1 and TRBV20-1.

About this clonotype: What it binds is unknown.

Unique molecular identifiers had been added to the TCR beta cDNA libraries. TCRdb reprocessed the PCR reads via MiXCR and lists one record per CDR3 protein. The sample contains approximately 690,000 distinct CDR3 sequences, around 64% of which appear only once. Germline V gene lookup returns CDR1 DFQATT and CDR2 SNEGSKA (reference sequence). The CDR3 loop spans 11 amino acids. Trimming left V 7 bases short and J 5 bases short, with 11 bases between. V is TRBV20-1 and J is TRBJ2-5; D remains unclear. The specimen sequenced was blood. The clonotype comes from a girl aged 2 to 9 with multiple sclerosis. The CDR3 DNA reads TGCAGTGTAAGGGTGGAGGAGACCCAGTACTTC. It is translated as CSVRVEETQYF.